One and the same sample provided the 3 T cell receptor beta chains below, sequenced in a study of T cells after yellow fever vaccination. TCRdb re-analysed the 5' RACE reads in MiXCR, keeping a single row per CDR3 protein. Here the sample spans about 160,000 distinct CDR3 sequences, approximately 6.8% being singletons. Sequences were derived from CD4+ T cells sorted from PBMCs, sampled 5 days after the first yellow fever vaccination. Source of these receptors: a man aged 18 to 35 who received the YFV17D yellow fever vaccine.

This clonotype has just a few counts. The chain has TRBV5-5 and TRBJ1-5; possibly TRBD1 for D (5 bases). With 0 bases removed from V and 3 bases from J, the gap between germline ends came to 10 bases. The germline V gene has CDR1 SGHKS and CDR2 YYEKEE (reference sequence). There are 15 residues in the CDR3. CDR3 sequence: CASSLGQLLNQPQHF. As DNA, the CDR3 is TGTGCCAGCAGCTTGGGACAGCTCCTCAATCAGCCCCAGCATTTT.

This clonotype has just a few counts. V gene TRBV11-2 combines with J gene TRBJ1-1; no reliable D call. CDR1 and CDR2 (germline): SGHAT, FQNNGV. V was shortened by 0 bases and J by 8 bases, with 7 bases between the two germline ends. This CDR3 comprises 12 residues. CDR3 nucleotides: TGTGCCAGCAGCTTAGATACAGCCGAAGCTTTCTTT. Translated: CASSLDTAEAFF.

This sequence joins TRBV27 and TRBJ2-7; 8 bases fit TRBD1. The CDR3 sequence is 16 residues long. The germline gives CDR1 MNHEY, CDR2 SMNVEV (reference sequence). V shed 3 bases, J shed 1 base, and the junction held 8 bases outside the gene matches. The CDR3 reads CASSFGQGAGSYEQYF. The CDR3 nucleotides read TGTGCCAGCAGTTTCGGCCAGGGGGCAGGGTCCTACGAGCAGTACTTC.